The 5 T cell receptor beta chains listed next were all sequenced from one sample in a study of blood T cell repertoires in COVID-19 (dated by TCRdb to 2020 to 2022). The protocol used for the library was the immunoSEQ multiplex PCR assay. Drawn from immuneACCESS, this table holds only the in-frame rearrangements with V and J called that TCRdb kept. Clones are partly lost; checked studies trace under half to an unresolved V gene and leave the rest unexplained. The sample table holds approximately 270,000 clones, of which about 86% were seen once. The ten largest clones add up to roughly 14% of the sample. Input material: peripheral blood. The receptors come from a person aged 70 to 80 with COVID-19, enrolled during active disease.

The genes are TRBV19 and TRBJ1-3, with 7 positions matching TRBD1. CDR1 LNHDA and CDR2 SQIVND come from the germline V gene (reference sequence). The CDR3 is 15 amino acids. J lost 4 bases, V lost 5 bases, and 8 bases had no gene match. In nucleotides, the CDR3 is TGTGCCAGTAGTGACAGGGCACCTTCAGGAAACACCATATATTTT. Its translation is CASSDRAPSGNTIYF.

This clone was picked up a small number of times. This rearrangement joins TRBV19 to TRBJ1-2; TRBD1 agrees at 7 bases. The CDR3 has 15 amino acids. V was pared by 5 bases and J by 1 base, with 7 bases of the junction left unmatched. Germline V CDR1 and CDR2: LNHDA, SQIVND (reference sequence). CDR3 protein: CASSLRTGFNYGYTF. The CDR3 DNA follows: TGTGCCAGTAGTCTCCGGACAGGTTTTAACTATGGCTACACCTTC.

This clone showed up just a few times. CDR3 loop: CASSQGLLGVDEKLFF. CDR3 sequence (DNA): TGTGCCAGCAGCCAAGGCCTATTAGGGGTTGATGAAAAACTGTTTTTT. The chain recombines TRBV3-1 (or the pseudogene TRBV3-2) with TRBJ1-4, with D possibly TRBD1 on 5 matching bases. The germline V gene has CDR1 LGHDT and CDR2 YNNKEL (reference sequence). The CDR3 runs 16 residues. Trimming removed 1 base at V and 6 bases at J, with 15 bases between.

This chain joins TRBV4-2 and TRBJ2-7, with D hard to call. V shed 0 bases and J shed 0 bases, with 18 bases lying between them. CDR1 and CDR2 from the germline V gene are LGHNA and YNFKEQ. This CDR3 has 18 amino acids. The CDR3 region has the DNA TGTGCCAGCAGCCAAGATAGGAACAACCTCGGCGGCTCCTACGAGCAGTACTTC. Protein: CASSQDRNNLGGSYEQYF.

This chain links TRBV14 with TRBJ2-1, with TRBD2 matching 9 bases. CDR3 length equals 18 residues. Looked up from germline, CDR1 is SGHDN and CDR2 is FVKESK. J was trimmed by 5 bases and V by 4 bases; bases with no gene match: 15. This chain's CDR3 is CASSPWTSKVAGDNEQFF. CDR3 nucleotides: TGTGCCAGCAGCCCTTGGACGTCGAAGGTAGCGGGGGACAATGAGCAGTTCTTC.